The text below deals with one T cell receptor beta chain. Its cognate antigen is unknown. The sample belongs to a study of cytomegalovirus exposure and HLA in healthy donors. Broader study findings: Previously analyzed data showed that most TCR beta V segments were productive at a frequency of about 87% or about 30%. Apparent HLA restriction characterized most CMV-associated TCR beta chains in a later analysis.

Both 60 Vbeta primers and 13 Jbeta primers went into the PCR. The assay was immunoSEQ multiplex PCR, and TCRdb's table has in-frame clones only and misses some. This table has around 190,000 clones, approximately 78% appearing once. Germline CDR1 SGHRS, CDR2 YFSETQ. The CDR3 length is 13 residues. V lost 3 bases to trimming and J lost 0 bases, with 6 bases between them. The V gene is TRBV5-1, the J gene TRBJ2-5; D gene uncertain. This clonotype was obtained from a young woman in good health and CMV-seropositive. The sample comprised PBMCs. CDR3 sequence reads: CASSSLYQETQYF. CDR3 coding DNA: TGCGCCAGCAGCTCGTTGTACCAAGAGACCCAGTACTTC.